This TCR beta chain was identified during a study of T-cell memory formation after mild COVID-19. Study as a whole: Among the donors, TCR clusters were largely specific to each donor. General study findings and limits: Contracting CD4+ clones lay largely in CM and EM, with CD8+ ones residing in EMRA. Within pre-infection memory, some responding clones were found, suggesting cross-reactive memory joined.

Comment on this clonotype: Its antigen is as yet unknown.

Germline assignment: CDR1 LNHDA and CDR2 SQIVND (reference sequence). Trimming took off 7 bases at V and 5 bases at J, with 14 bases between the two ends. There are 13 residues in the CDR3. A single record per CDR3 protein comes from TCRdb applying MiXCR to the 5' RACE reads. Counted here are hundreds of thousands of distinct CDR3 sequences, less than 25% occurring once; the ten biggest clones make up approximately 8%. The chain combines TRBV19 with TRBJ1-1; D perhaps matches TRBD1 (5 bases). Sequenced material: PBMCs or a T cell subset sorted from them (not recorded which). This clonotype was obtained from an adult woman who had mild COVID-19 (a few samples of this study predate the infection). Cell type and time point are not known. CDR3 amino acids: CASNWRGGTEAFF. The CDR3 nucleotides are TGTGCCAGTAATTGGAGGGGAGGGACTGAAGCTTTCTTT.